What follows is one TCR beta chain and its context. This entry belongs to a study of blood T cell repertoires in COVID-19. The overall study: Acute and convalescent COVID-19 specimens originated in the United States, Italy and Spain. From T cells, B-cell-depleted T cells, or PBMCs came the material, which was cDNA or gDNA.

Authors' methods: By means of reference gene primer amplification, nucleated cell counts were estimated. Profiling relied on immunoSEQ multiplex PCR, and the TCRdb table lists in-frame clones only, not all of them. V, J and clone size are those of that table, while D and trimming were read from the DNA. In the table there are some 180,000 clones, nearly 90% of which are singletons. V gave up 2 bases and J gave up 12 bases, with 13 bases separating them. CDR3 size: 13 residues. CDR1 is SEHNR, CDR2 FQNEAQ, per germline (reference sequence). Sequences were obtained from peripheral blood. The receptor was derived from a man aged 60 to 69 with active or convalescent COVID-19. The chain uses TRBV7-9 and TRBJ1-4; D gene uncertain. CDR3: CASSLFAMGELFF. For the CDR3, the DNA is TGTGCCAGCAGCTTATTCGCGATGGGAGAACTGTTTTTT.